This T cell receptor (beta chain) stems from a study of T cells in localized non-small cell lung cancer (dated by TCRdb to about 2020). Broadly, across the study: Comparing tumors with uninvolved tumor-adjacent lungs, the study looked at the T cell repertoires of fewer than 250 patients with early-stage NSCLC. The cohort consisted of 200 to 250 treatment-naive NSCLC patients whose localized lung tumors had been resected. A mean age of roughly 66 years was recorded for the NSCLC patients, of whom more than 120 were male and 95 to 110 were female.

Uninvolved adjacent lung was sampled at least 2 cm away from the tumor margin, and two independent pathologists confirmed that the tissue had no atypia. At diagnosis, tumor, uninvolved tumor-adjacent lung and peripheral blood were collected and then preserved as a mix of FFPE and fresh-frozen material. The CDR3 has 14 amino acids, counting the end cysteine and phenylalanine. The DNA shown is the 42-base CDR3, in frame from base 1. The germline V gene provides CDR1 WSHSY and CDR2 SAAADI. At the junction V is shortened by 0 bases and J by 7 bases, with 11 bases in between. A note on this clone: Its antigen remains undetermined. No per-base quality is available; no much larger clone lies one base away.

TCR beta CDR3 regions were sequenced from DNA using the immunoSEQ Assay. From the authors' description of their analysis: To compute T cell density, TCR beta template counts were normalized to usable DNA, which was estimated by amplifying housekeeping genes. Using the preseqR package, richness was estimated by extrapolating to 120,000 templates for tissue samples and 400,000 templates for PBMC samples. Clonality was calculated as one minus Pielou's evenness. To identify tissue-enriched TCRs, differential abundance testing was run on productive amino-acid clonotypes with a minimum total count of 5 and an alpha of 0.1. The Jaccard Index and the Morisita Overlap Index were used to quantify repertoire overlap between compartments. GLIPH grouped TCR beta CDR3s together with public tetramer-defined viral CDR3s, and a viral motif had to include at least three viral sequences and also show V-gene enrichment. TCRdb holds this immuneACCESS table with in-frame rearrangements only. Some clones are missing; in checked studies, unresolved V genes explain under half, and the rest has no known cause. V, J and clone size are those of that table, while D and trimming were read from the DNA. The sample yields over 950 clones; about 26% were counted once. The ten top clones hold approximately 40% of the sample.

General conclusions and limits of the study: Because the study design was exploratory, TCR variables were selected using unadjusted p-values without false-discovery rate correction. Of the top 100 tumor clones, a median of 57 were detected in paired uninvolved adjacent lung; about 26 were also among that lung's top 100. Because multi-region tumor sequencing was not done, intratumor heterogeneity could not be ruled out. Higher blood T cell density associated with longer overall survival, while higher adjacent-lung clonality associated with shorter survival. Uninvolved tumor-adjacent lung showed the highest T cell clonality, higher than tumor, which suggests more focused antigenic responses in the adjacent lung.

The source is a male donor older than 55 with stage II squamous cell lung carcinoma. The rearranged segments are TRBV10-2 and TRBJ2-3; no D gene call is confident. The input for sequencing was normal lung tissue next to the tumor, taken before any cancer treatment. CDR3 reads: CASSESLESYTQYF. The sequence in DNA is TGCGCCAGCAGTGAGTCGTTGGAGAGTTATACGCAGTATTTT.